These 5 T cell receptor beta chains were sequenced from one sample in a study of post-analysis software for immune sequencing data. General study results and limits: Patients used five TRBV segments, including TRBV5-6, TRBV5-1 and TRBV20-1, more often than controls.

The library was made from cDNA and included unique molecular identifiers. Each CDR3 protein is one row after TCRdb ran MiXCR on the PCR reads. The sample records roughly 800,000 distinct CDR3 sequences, around 53% being singletons. Their recognized antigens are unknown. Sequencing was carried out using blood. The receptors stem from a girl under 18 with multiple sclerosis.

The V gene is TRBV9, the J gene TRBJ2-1; TRBD2 aligns across 8 bases. The junction had 7 bases not matched to a gene; V was cut back by 2 bases and J by 6 bases. Per the germline V gene, CDR1 is SGDLS and CDR2 is YYNGEE. The CDR3 consists of 15 residues. The CDR3 protein is CASSVGAGDGNEQFF. In DNA, the CDR3 is TGTGCCAGCAGCGTCGGAGCGGGAGATGGCAATGAGCAGTTCTTC.

This clonotype came up many times. The V and J genes are TRBV25-1 and TRBJ2-7; 9 positions match TRBD1. The CDR3 has 12 amino acids. The V gene's germline CDR1 is MGHDK and CDR2 SYGVNS. The V gene end was trimmed by 11 bases and the J gene end by 6 bases; junction bases not matched to a gene: 8. The CDR3 DNA sequence: TGTGCCTCCCGGACAGGGGTCGGCGAGCAGTACTTC. Its translation: CASRTGVGEQYF.

V is TRBV20-1 and J is TRBJ2-1; 11 bases line up with TRBD2. The CDR3 spans 15 residues. With V trimmed by 6 bases and J by 4 bases, 8 bases remained unmatched. Germline V lookup: CDR1 DFQATT, CDR2 SNEGSKA (reference sequence). The CDR3 bases are TGCAGTGCGGGACATAGCGGGAGGGCGTACAATGAGCAGTTCTTC. It codes for CSAGHSGRAYNEQFF.

This chain uses TRBV7-9 with TRBJ2-3; TRBD1 matches 7 bases. This CDR3 region has 12 residues. Germline V CDR1 and CDR2: SEHNR, FQNEAQ (reference sequence). V dropped 0 bases and J dropped 11; count of bases not matched to a gene: 2. The CDR3 DNA is TGTGCCAGCAGCTTAGCGGCAGGGGGGCAGTATTTT. Translated, it gives CASSLAAGGQYF.

The V gene is TRBV6-5, the J gene TRBJ2-3, with D possibly called TRBD1 or TRBD2 (5 bases each). Germline lookup yields CDR1 MNHEY and CDR2 SVGAGI. This CDR3 spans 15 amino acids. V was pared by 2 bases and J by 0 bases, with 9 bases between. The CDR3 loop is CASSYRWGSTDTQYF. The DNA for the CDR3 is TGTGCCAGCAGTTACCGGTGGGGGAGCACAGATACGCAGTATTTT.